The following is a TCR beta chain sequence with its context. The protocol was immunoSEQ multiplex PCR, while the TCRdb copy is restricted to in-frame clones and leaves out a portion. The sample includes about 820,000 clones, 80% to 95% of them seen just once. This CDR3 is built from 16 residues. V lost 5 bases to trimming and J lost 0 bases; unmatched junction nucleotides: 8. In germline, CDR1 is SQVTM, CDR2 ANQGSEA. Naive CD8 isolation took CD45RO-negative cells positively selected for CCR7 and excluded terminally differentiated effector memory CD45RA+ cells. The sample is drawn from a study of shared clonotypes between healthy human individuals.

Sequenced sample: naive CD8+ T cells sorted from blood. The rearrangement uses TRBV29-1 and TRBJ2-1; 9 nucleotides agree with TRBD2. The receptor was derived from a man younger than 40 in good health. The CDR3 spells CSVSGGRASSYNEQFF. The DNA of the CDR3 is TGCAGCGTTTCAGGCGGGAGGGCCTCCTCCTACAATGAGCAGTTCTTC.